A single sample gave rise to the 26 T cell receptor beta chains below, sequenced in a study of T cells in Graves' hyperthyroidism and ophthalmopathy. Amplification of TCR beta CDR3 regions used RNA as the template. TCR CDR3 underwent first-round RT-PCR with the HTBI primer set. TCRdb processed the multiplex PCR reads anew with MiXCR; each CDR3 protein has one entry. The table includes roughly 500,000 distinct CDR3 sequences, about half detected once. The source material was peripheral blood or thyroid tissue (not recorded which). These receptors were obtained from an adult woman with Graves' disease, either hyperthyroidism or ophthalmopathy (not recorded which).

CDR3 in amino acids: CASSLAGGSFETQYF. In nucleotides, the CDR3 is TGTGCCAGCAGCTTAGCGGGAGGGTCCTTTGAGACCCAGTACTTC. The rearrangement uses TRBV11-3 and TRBJ2-5; 8 bases are a match to TRBD2. CDR1 is SGHNT, CDR2 YENEEA, per germline. The CDR3 is 15 residues long. V gave up 1 base and J gave up 5 bases; unmatched junction bases: 6.

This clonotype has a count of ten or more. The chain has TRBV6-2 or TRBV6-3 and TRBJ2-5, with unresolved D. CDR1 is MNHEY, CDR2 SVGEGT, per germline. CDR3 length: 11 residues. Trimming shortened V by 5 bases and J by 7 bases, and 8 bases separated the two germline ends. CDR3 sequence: CASSASWTQYF. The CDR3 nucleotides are TGTGCCAGCAGTGCATCCTGGACCCAGTACTTC.

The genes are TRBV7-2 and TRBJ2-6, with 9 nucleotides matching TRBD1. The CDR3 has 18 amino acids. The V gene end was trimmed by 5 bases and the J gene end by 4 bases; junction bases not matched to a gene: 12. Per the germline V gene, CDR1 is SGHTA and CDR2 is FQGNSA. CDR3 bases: TGTGCCAGCAGCCCCCGGACAGGGGTAATATCAGGGGCCAACGTCCTGACTTTC. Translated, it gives CASSPRTGVISGANVLTF.

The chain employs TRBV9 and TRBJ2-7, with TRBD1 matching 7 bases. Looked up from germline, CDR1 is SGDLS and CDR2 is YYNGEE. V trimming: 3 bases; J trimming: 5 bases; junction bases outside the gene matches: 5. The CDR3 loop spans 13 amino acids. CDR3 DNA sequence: TGTGCCAGCAGCGGAGGGGGCGGCGACGAGCAGTACTTC. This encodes CASSGGGGDEQYF.

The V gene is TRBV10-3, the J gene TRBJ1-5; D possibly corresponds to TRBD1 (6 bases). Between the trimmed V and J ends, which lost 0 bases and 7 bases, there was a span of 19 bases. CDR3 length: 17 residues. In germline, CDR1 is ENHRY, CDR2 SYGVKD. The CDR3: CAISESRRGFGGQPQHF. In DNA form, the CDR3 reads TGTGCCATCAGTGAGTCCAGGAGGGGGTTCGGCGGCCAGCCCCAGCATTTT.

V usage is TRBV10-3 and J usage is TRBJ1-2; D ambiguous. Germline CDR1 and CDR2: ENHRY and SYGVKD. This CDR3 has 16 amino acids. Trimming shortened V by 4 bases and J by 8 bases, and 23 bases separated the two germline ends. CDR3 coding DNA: TGTGCCATCAGTGCTAGAGTGAATGGCAAGACGGAAGGCTACACCTTC. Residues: CAISARVNGKTEGYTF.

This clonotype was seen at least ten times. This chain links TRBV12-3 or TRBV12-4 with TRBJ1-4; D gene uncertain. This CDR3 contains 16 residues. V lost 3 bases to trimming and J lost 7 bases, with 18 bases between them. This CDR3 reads CASSFGASDAPEKLFF. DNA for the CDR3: TGTGCCAGCAGTTTCGGAGCGTCAGATGCCCCTGAAAAACTGTTTTTT.

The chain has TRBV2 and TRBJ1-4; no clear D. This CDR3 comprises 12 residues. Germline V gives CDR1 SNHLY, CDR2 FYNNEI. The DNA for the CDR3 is TGTGCTGCAGGATACGATAATGAAAAACTGTTTTTT. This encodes CAAGYDNEKLFF.

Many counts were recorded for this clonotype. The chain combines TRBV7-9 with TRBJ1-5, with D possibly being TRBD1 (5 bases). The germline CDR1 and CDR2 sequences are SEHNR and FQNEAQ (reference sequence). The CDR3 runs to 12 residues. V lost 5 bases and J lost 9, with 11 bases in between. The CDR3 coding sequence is TGTGCCAGCAGCGAAGGACACGGGCCCCAGCATTTT. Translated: CASSEGHGPQHF.

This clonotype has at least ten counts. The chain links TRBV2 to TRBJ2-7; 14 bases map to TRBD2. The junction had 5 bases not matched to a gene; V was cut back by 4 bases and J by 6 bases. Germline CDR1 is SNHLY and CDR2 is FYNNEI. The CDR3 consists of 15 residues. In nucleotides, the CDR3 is TGTGCCAGCAGTGGGGGACTAGCGGGAGTTGGCGAGCAGTACTTC. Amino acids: CASSGGLAGVGEQYF.

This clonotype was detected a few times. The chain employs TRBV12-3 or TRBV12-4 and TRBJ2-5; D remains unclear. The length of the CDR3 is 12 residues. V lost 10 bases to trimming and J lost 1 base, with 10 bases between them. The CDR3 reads CAIGDTQETQYF. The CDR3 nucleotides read TGTGCCATCGGTGACACCCAAGAGACCCAGTACTTC.

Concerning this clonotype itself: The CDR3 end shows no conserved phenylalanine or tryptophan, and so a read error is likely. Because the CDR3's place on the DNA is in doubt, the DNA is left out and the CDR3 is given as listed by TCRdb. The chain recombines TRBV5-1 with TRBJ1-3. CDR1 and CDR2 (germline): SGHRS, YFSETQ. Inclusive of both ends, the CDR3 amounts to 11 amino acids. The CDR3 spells CASSLRLAGNT.

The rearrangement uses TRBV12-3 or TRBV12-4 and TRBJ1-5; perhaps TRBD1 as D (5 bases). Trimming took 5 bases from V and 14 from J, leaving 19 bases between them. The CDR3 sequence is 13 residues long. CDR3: CASSLGTSVYEHF. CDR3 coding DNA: TGTGCCAGCAGTCTCGGGACTAGCGTGTACGAGCATTTT.

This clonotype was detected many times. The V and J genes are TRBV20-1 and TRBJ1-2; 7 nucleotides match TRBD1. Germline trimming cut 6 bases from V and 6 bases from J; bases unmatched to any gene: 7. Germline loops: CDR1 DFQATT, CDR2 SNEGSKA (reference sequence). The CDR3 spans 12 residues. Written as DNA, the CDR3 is TGCAGTGCCGAGACAGGGCAAGATGGCTACACCTTC. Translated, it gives CSAETGQDGYTF.

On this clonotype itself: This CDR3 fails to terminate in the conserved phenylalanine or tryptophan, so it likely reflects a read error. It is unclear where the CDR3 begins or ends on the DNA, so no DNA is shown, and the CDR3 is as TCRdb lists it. This chain's CDR3 is CSAGTSGTYY. The chain has TRBV20-1 and TRBJ2-7; TRBD2 is the table's D call, not checked against the DNA. Germline loops: CDR1 DFQATT, CDR2 SNEGSKA (reference sequence). The CDR3 has 10 amino acids, counting both end residues.

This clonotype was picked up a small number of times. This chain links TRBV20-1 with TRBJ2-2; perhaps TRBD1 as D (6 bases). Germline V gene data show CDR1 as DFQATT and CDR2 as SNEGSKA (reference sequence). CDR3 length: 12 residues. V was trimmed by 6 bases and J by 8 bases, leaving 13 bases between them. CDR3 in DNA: TGCAGTGCGTACCTCGGGACAGGGGAGCTGTTTTTT. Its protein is CSAYLGTGELFF.

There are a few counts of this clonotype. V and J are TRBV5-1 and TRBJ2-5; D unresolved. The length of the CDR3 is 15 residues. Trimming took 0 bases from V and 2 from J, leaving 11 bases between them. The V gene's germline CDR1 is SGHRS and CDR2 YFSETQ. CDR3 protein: CASSLGDRDQETQYF. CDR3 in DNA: TGCGCCAGCAGCTTGGGGGATCGTGATCAAGAGACCCAGTACTTC.

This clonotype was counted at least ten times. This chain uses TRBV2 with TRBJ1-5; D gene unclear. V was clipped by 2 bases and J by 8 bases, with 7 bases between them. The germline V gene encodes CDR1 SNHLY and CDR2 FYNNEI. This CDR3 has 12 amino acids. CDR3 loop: CASSEPLEPQHF. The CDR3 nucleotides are TGTGCCAGCAGTGAACCGTTGGAGCCCCAGCATTTT.

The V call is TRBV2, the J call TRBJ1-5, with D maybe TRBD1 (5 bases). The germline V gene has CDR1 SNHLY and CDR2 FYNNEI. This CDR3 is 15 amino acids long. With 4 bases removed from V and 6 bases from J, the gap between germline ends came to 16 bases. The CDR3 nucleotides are TGTGCCAGCAGTGGGCAGGGAGGAGGCGGTCAGCCCCAGCATTTT. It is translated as CASSGQGGGGQPQHF. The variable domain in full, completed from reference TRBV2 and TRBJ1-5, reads EPEVTQTPSHQVTQMGQEVILRCVPISNHLYFYWYRQILGQKVEFLVSFYNNEISEKSEIFDDQFSVERPDGSNFTLKIRSTKLEDSAMYFCASSGQGGGGQPQHFGDGTRLSIL.

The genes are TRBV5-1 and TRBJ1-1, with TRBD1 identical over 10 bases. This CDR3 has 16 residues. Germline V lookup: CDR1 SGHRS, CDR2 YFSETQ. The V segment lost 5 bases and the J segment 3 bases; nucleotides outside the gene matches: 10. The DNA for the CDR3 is TGCGCCAGCAGTCCCGGGACAGGGGAATTGCACACTGAAGCTTTCTTT. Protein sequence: CASSPGTGELHTEAFF. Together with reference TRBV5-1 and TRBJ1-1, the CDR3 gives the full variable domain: KAGVTQTPRYLIKTRGQQVTLSCSPISGHRSVSWYQQTPGQGLQFLFEYFSETQRNKGNFPGRFSGRQFSNSRSEMNVSTLELGDSALYLCASSPGTGELHTEAFFGQGTRLTVV.

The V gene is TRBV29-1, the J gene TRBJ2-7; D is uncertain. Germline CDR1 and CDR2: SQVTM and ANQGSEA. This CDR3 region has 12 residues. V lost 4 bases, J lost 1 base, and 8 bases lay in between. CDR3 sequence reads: CSVGTRSYEQYF. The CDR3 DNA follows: TGCAGCGTTGGGACGAGGTCCTACGAGCAGTACTTC.

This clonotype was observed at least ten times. Here the CDR3 DNA reads TGTGCCAGCAGCCAAGGACGGGCCGGGGAGCTGTTTTTT. Protein product: CASSQGRAGELFF. V is TRBV7-2 and J is TRBJ2-2; D remains unclear. There are 13 residues in the CDR3. The germline CDR1 and CDR2 sequences are SGHTA and FQGNSA. The V and J ends lost 5 bases and 6 bases respectively, with 10 bases between them.

The CDR3 nucleotides are TGTGCCAGCAGTTATGTCGGAGCGACAGGATGGGGAGAAAAACTGTTTTTT. Its translation: CASSYVGATGWGEKLFF. The chain couples TRBV7-9 to TRBJ1-4; maybe TRBD1 (6 bases). Germline V gives CDR1 SEHNR, CDR2 FQNEAQ (reference sequence). V was cut by 6 bases and J by 8 bases, with 25 bases left in between. The CDR3 covers 17 residues.

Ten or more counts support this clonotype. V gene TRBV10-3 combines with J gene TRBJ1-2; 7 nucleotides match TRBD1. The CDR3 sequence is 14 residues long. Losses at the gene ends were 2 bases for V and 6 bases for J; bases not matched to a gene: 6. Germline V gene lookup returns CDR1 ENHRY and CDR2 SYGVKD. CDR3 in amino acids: CAISERQGGDGYTF. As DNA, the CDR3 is TGTGCCATCAGTGAGAGACAGGGAGGGGATGGCTACACCTTC.

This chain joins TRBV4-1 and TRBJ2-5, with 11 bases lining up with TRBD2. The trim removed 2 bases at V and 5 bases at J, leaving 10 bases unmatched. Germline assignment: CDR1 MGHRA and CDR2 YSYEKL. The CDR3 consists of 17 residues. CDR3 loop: CASSQPVAGGSFETQYF. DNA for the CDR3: TGCGCCAGCAGCCAACCCGTAGCGGGAGGGTCCTTTGAGACCCAGTACTTC.

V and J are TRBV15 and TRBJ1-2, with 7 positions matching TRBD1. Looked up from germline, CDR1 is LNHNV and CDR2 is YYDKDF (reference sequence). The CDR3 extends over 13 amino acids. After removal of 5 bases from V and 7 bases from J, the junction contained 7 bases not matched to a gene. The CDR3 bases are TGTGCCACCAGCGGCCGGGACAGAGGTGGCTACACCTTC. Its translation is CATSGRDRGGYTF.